This entry is about one TCR delta chain. This clone was recorded a few times. Its antigen remains undetermined. This sequence is one base from a far larger clone and is likely a read error. This same CDR3 is encoded by further DNA sequences in the sample. Library generation was performed with multiplex PCR. These reads were obtained on an Illumina MiSeq. From each sorted gammadelta T cell sample, both TCR gamma (TRG) and TCR delta (TRD) chains were sequenced. The authors' pipeline ran thus. The repertoire analyses drew on clonotype tree plots, the accumulated frequency of the top 20 clonotypes, and diversity index (DI) and D75 metrics. Public reads were reanalyzed in TCRdb with CATT, and rows carrying the same DNA were merged afterwards. The V and J calls come from TCRdb's annotation, not from the publication. The sample includes about 50,000 delta-chain clones, with about 2% observed a single time. The ten largest make up 24% of the sample.

This sample is part of a study of γδ T cells in repeated Plasmodium falciparum infection (dated by TCRdb to the early 2020s). At the level of the whole study: In the natural-infection arm, Malian children exposed to intense seasonal malaria transmission were enrolled and compared against age and gender matched Australian children. About five malaria-naive U.S. adults underwent four controlled human malaria infections by bites from P. falciparum NF54-infected Anopheles stephensi mosquitoes over approximately 590 days. Samples were collected from controlled-infection subjects at baseline, immediately before selected infections, and 21 days after each infection. Malian gammadelta TCR repertoires were analysed cross-sectionally during no-transmission periods and were analysed longitudinally across acute febrile malaria episodes. The study looked at how repeated Plasmodium falciparum infection shapes the human gammadelta T cell repertoire, using both natural infection in Mali and controlled human malaria infection. General study outcomes and caveats: In Vdelta2-negative, largely Vdelta1+, gammadelta TCR repertoires, repeated controlled infections appeared to drive waves of new clonotype selection. Generalizability was limited because the Malian cohort was drawn from a small rural village of predominantly one ethnic group. Vdelta2-negative gammadelta TCR repertoires from Malian children appeared more clonally expanded, less diverse and less shared than those of Australian children. A highly stable polyclonal repertoire over time and infection, with many inter-individual overlapping TCRgamma sequences, was shown by Vgamma9/Vdelta2+ TCR repertoires. Because the controlled-infection cohort was small, analysis of inter-individual variability in gammadelta T cell responses was limited.

For bulk TCR repertoire analysis, Vgamma9/Vdelta2+ and Vdelta2-negative gammadelta T cell populations were isolated by flow sorting from peripheral blood mononuclear cells. The CDR3, from cysteine to phenylalanine, totals 22 residues. The entry retains the CDR3 DNA only, 66 bases that are in frame from base 1. V and J are truncated by 3 bases and 0 bases respectively, leaving an intervening sequence of 32 bases. From the germline V gene, CDR1 is TSWWSYY and CDR2 is QGS. The rearrangement joined TRDV1 to TRDJ1; the D gene could be either TRDD2 or TRDD3, each agreeing at 8 bases. No J gene is reported in TCRdb; it was inferred here by comparing the DNA with germline. This sequence originates from a pool of human donors (malaria-infected and uninfected, not separated). The sample was gamma-delta T cells from blood. The DNA is TGTGCTCTTGGGGAGCTACTTCCTACGCCACTGTACTGGGGGGCTGACACCGATAAACTCATCTTT. This is translated as CALGELLPTPLYWGADTDKLIF.